Listed here are 13 T cell receptor beta chains from one sample, sequenced in a study of shared clonotypes between healthy human individuals. The protocol was immunoSEQ multiplex PCR, while the TCRdb copy is restricted to in-frame clones and leaves out a portion. The data contain around 530,000 clones, roughly 72% of them singletons. Sequenced sample: PBMCs. These TCRs come from a woman between 35 and 50 years old in good health. Some clones in this sample may be carry-over from other donors' samples.

The CDR3 coding sequence is TGTGCCAGCCTAGGCGGCTCGAGCTCCTACAATGAGCAGTTCTTC. Translation: CASLGGSSSYNEQFF. The chain combines TRBV6-1 with TRBJ2-1; D uncertain. This CDR3 spans 15 amino acids. The V end lost 8 bases, the J end lost 0 bases, and 14 bases lay between the germline ends. Germline V gene data show CDR1 as MNHNS and CDR2 as SASEGT.

The V call is TRBV7-9, the J call TRBJ2-5; D is perhaps TRBD1 or TRBD2 (6 bases each). CDR1 and CDR2 (germline): SEHNR, FQNEAQ (reference sequence). With 7 bases removed from V and 4 bases from J, the gap between germline ends came to 22 bases. The CDR3 has 16 residues. CDR3 region: CASIKTPGAEGETQYF. For the CDR3, the DNA is TGTGCCAGCATCAAAACCCCGGGGGCGGAGGGAGAGACCCAGTACTTC.

The rearrangement uses TRBV7-9 and TRBJ2-1; 10 bases are shared with TRBD2. This CDR3 is 16 amino acids long. The V gene end was trimmed by 7 bases and the J gene end by 9 bases; junction bases not matched to a gene: 15. Germline V lookup: CDR1 SEHNR, CDR2 FQNEAQ (reference sequence). The CDR3 loop reads CASTQGWLAGEVEQFF. The CDR3 coding sequence is TGTGCCAGCACCCAGGGGTGGCTAGCGGGAGAGGTTGAGCAGTTCTTC.

V is TRBV30 and J is TRBJ1-5; no definite D call. The length of the CDR3 is 15 residues. Trimming removed 0 bases from V and 0 bases from J, with 9 bases in between. The germline CDR1 and CDR2 sequences are GTSNPN and SVGIG (reference sequence). CDR3: CAWSVDKYSNQPQHF. CDR3 nucleotide sequence: TGTGCCTGGAGTGTAGACAAATATAGCAATCAGCCCCAGCATTTT.

The rearrangement joins TRBV23-1 to TRBJ1-2; 7 bases match TRBD1. TRBV23-1 is filed as an ORF, its function uncertain. This CDR3 is 17 amino acids long. Germline trimming cut 0 bases from V and 0 bases from J; bases unmatched to any gene: 7. CDR3 loop: CASSQSIDRDTNYGYTF. CDR3 coding DNA: TGCGCCAGCAGTCAATCAATAGACAGGGACACTAACTATGGCTACACCTTC.

V usage is TRBV18 and J usage is TRBJ1-2; no clear D. V was cut by 6 bases and J by 4 bases, with 18 bases left in between. The CDR3 totals 15 residues. CDR1 KGHSH and CDR2 LQKENI come from the germline V gene. The CDR3 DNA reads as TGTGCCAGCTCCATCGATACGGGTTCCGGCTATGGCTACACCTTC. It codes for CASSIDTGSGYGYTF.

V is TRBV19 and J is TRBJ2-1; 9 bases fit TRBD2. CDR1 LNHDA and CDR2 SQIVND come from the germline V gene (reference sequence). This CDR3 has 14 amino acids. J gave up 10 bases and V 7 bases, and 11 bases lay outside the gene matches. The CDR3 nucleotides are TGTGCCAGTACCATAGGGAATAGCGGGAGCGAGCAGTTCTTC. As protein: CASTIGNSGSEQFF.

As concerns this clone: The same CDR3 also results from other DNA sequences found in this sample. V and J are TRBV5-1 and TRBJ2-1; D is undetermined. The V end lost 0 bases, the J end lost 0 bases, and 7 bases lay between the germline ends. CDR1 and CDR2 (germline): SGHRS, YFSETQ. This CDR3 region has 15 residues. The CDR3 region is CASSLEGGSYNEQFF. The CDR3 DNA reads as TGCGCCAGCAGCTTGGAGGGCGGCTCCTACAATGAGCAGTTCTTC. The full variable domain, in which reference TRBV5-1 and TRBJ2-1 provide the parts outside the CDR3, is KAGVTQTPRYLIKTRGQQVTLSCSPISGHRSVSWYQQTPGQGLQFLFEYFSETQRNKGNFPGRFSGRQFSNSRSEMNVSTLELGDSALYLCASSLEGGSYNEQFFGPGTRLTVL.

This clone was seen many times. V usage is TRBV21-1 and J usage is TRBJ1-2; TRBD1 was called by the table and not checked on the DNA. TRBV21-1 is a recognized pseudogene. The CDR3 extends over 15 amino acids. The CDR3 loop reads CASRHLGQAIYGYTF. Here the CDR3 DNA reads TGTGCCAGCAGACACCTGGGACAGGCAATCTATGGCTACACCTTC.

The rearrangement uses TRBV9 and TRBJ2-5, with D perhaps TRBD2 (6 bases). The tail of the sequence fits TRBJ2-7 better, so the J call may be wrong. The V gene's germline CDR1 is SGDLS and CDR2 YYNGEE. The CDR3 is 16 amino acids. CDR3 loop: CASSVGSGSSGYEQYF. The CDR3 region has the DNA TGTGCCAGCAGCGTAGGGAGTGGATCGAGCGGGTACGAGCAGTACTTC.

The rearrangement uses TRBV9 and TRBJ2-1, with TRBD2 identical over 13 bases. After removal of 0 bases from V and 5 bases from J, the junction contained 8 bases not matched to a gene. CDR3 length equals 18 residues. Per germline, CDR1 SGDLS and CDR2 YYNGEE. The CDR3 spells CASSVAGSGLAGHNEQFF. The CDR3 bases are TGTGCCAGCAGCGTAGCGGGGTCGGGACTAGCGGGACACAATGAGCAGTTCTTC.

The CDR3 spells CASSPQTGPYGYTF. CDR3 bases: TGTGCCAGCAGTCCTCAGACAGGGCCCTATGGCTACACCTTC. The rearrangement uses TRBV6-6 and TRBJ1-2, with 7 bases identical to TRBD1. There are 14 residues in the CDR3. The J segment lost 4 bases and the V segment lost 5 bases, leaving 7 bases of the junction unmatched. CDR1 is MNHNY, CDR2 SVGAGI, per germline (reference sequence).

The CDR3 DNA reads TGTGCCAGCAGCGTAGGTAGCGGGAGGGCCACTGAGCAGTTCTTC. It translates to CASSVGSGRATEQFF. The chain is built from TRBV9 and TRBJ2-1, with TRBD2 identical over 11 bases. CDR1 is SGDLS, CDR2 YYNGEE, per germline. V lost 0 bases to trimming and J lost 9 bases; unmatched junction nucleotides: 5. The CDR3 runs to 15 residues. The entire variable domain, with the rest obtained from reference TRBV9 and TRBJ2-1, is as follows: DSGVTQTPKHLITATGQRVTLRCSPRSGDLSVYWYQQSLDQGLQFLIQYYNGEERAKGNILERFSAQQFPDLHSELNLSSLELGDSALYFCASSVGSGRATEQFFGPGTRLTVL.